The clone carrying this T cell receptor beta chain came up once. The antigen is undetermined. From germline, CDR1 is SGDLS and CDR2 YYNGEE. This CDR3 is built from 15 residues. Trimming took off 4 bases at V and 0 bases at J, with 11 bases between the two ends. Time point specified: week 23, last vaccination. In every dose of vaccine, 300 ug of mutant IDH1 20-mer peptide was given alongside topical imiquimod. This entry comes from a study of a mutant IDH1 vaccine in newly diagnosed glioma. Here immunoSEQ multiplex PCR was the method, and the copy in TCRdb shows in-frame clones only, minus some. The repertoire holds some 27,000 clones, with around 80% as singletons.

V and J are TRBV9 and TRBJ1-3; maybe TRBD1 (6 bases). The sequence derives from a woman aged 30 to 39 with glioma. Material: PBMCs, obtained from a glioma patient whose treatment included an IDH1 peptide vaccine. This CDR3 reads CASSLGQFSGNTIYF. The CDR3 nucleotides read TGTGCCAGCAGCCTAGGACAGTTCTCTGGAAACACCATATATTTT.